This T cell receptor (beta chain) originates from a study of OX40 agonist ivuxolimab in advanced cancers. In this sample, this clone turned up a few times. Between the trimmed V and J ends, which lost 4 bases and 4 bases, there was a span of 14 bases. The CDR3 runs 15 residues. CDR1 SEHNR and CDR2 FQNEAQ come from the germline V gene (reference sequence). Assay: immunoSEQ multiplex PCR; the TCRdb copy retains only in-frame clones and omits some. The table has tens of thousands of clones, about 82% seen once. The gene calls are TRBV7-9 and TRBJ1-5; D not resolved. The sequenced sample was CD4+ or CD8+ T cells sorted from blood, obtained in a trial of the OX40 agonist ivuxolimab. This TCR was recovered from an adult with an advanced solid tumor such as melanoma, head and neck, liver or kidney cancer. The CDR3 nucleotides read TGTGCCAGCAGCTCGGATGCCGAACGTAATCAGCCCCAGCATTTT. This encodes CASSSDAERNQPQHF.